The rows below give T cell receptor beta chains drawn from one sample of a study of blood T cell repertoires in COVID-19. Only in-frame clones appear in the TCRdb table, and some are missing; sequencing was by immunoSEQ multiplex PCR. The sample consists of approximately 150,000 clones, about four fifths of them appearing once. Material for sequencing was peripheral blood. These receptors were taken from a woman aged 55-75 years with COVID-19, enrolled during active disease. CDR3s include the opening cysteine and the closing phenylalanine or tryptophan. The D gene is left open where the match is weak. Only part of the rows carry a size: once, few, many, or a class if the clone is expanded.

d_gene	v_gene	abundance	j_gene	CDR3aa	CDR3nt
.	TRBV6-5	.	TRBJ1-1	CASSYFGGTEAFF	TGTGCCAGCAGTTACTTCGGGGGTACTGAAGCTTTCTTT
.	TRBV29-1	.	TRBJ2-1	CSVALAHEQFF	TGCAGCGTTGCTTTGGCCCATGAGCAGTTCTTC
.	TRBV6-5	.	TRBJ2-1	CASSRGWNEQFF	TGTGCCAGCTCCCGGGGGTGGAATGAGCAGTTCTTC
TRBD1	TRBV2	.	TRBJ1-3	CASSRDRVPGNTIYF	TGTGCCAGCAGCCGGGACAGGGTGCCTGGAAACACCATATATTTT
.	TRBV5-5	.	TRBJ1-2	CASSSGPVNYGYTF	TGTGCCAGCAGCAGCGGGCCGGTTAACTATGGCTACACCTTC
TRBD1	TRBV18	.	TRBJ2-3	CASSPPSTGITDTQYF	TGTGCCAGCTCACCACCGTCGACAGGGATTACAGATACGCAGTATTTT
TRBD1	TRBV5-1	.	TRBJ1-1	CASSLDRGSEAFF	TGCGCCAGCAGCTTGGACAGGGGAAGTGAAGCTTTCTTT
TRBD2	TRBV6-1	.	TRBJ2-3	CASSEGAGHTDTQYF	TGTGCCAGCAGTGAAGGAGCGGGGCACACAGATACGCAGTATTTT
.	TRBV18	once	TRBJ2-5	CASSLTQETQYF	TGTGCCAGCTCACTCACCCAGGAGACCCAGTACTTC
TRBD1	TRBV11-2	.	TRBJ1-5	CASSLGQGAGNQPQHF	TGTGCCAGCAGCCTTGGACAGGGAGCGGGCAATCAGCCCCAGCATTTT
.	TRBV12-3/TRBV12-4	.	TRBJ2-3	CASAERRPDTQYF	TGTGCCAGCGCAGAGCGGAGACCAGATACGCAGTATTTT
.	TRBV10-3	.	TRBJ2-1	CAISRELANEQFF	TGTGCCATCAGCAGGGAACTAGCCAATGAGCAGTTCTTC
.	TRBV14	.	TRBJ1-2	CASSVHQATSYGYTF	TGTGCCAGCAGCGTCCACCAGGCCACGTCATATGGCTACACCTTC
TRBD2	TRBV6-1	.	TRBJ2-3	CASSEASGGNTQYF	TGTGCCAGCAGTGAAGCTAGCGGGGGAAATACGCAGTATTTT
TRBD1	TRBV5-8	few	TRBJ2-2	CASRSGQGYTGELFF	TGTGCCAGCAGGTCGGGACAGGGGTACACCGGGGAGCTGTTTTTT
.	TRBV30	.	TRBJ2-3	CAWSVEPDTQYF	TGTGCCTGGAGTGTTGAGCCAGATACGCAGTATTTT
TRBD2	TRBV27	.	TRBJ2-1	CASRNSGRSYNEQFF	TGTGCCAGCAGGAATAGCGGGAGGTCATACAATGAGCAGTTCTTC
.	TRBV15	.	TRBJ1-5	CATSRGQSGQPQHF	TGTGCCACCAGCAGAGGACAGTCCGGGCAGCCCCAGCATTTT
TRBD1	TRBV7-3	.	TRBJ2-2	CASSLSGDRGRSTGELFF	TGTGCCAGCAGCTTATCTGGGGACAGGGGGCGCAGCACCGGGGAGCTGTTTTTT
.	TRBV18	.	TRBJ1-1	CASSPVTEMNTEAFF	TGTGCCAGCTCACCAGTGACAGAAATGAACACTGAAGCTTTCTTT
TRBD2	TRBV6-5	.	TRBJ2-1	CASTSPGGREQFF	TGTGCCAGCACTAGTCCGGGAGGGAGGGAGCAGTTCTTC
.	TRBV11-3	.	TRBJ2-2	CASSPRDSNTGELFF	TGTGCCAGCAGCCCCCGGGACTCAAACACCGGGGAGCTGTTTTTT
TRBD2	TRBV29-1	.	TRBJ2-7	CSVRVASGASWQYF	TGCAGCGTTCGGGTGGCTAGCGGAGCTTCCTGGCAGTACTTC
TRBD2	TRBV30	.	TRBJ2-7	CAWSVPPGLAGHYEQYF	TGTGCCTGGAGTGTACCTCCCGGGCTAGCGGGTCACTACGAGCAGTACTTC
TRBD2	TRBV9	.	TRBJ2-5	CASSVVGAGALETQYF	TGTGCCAGCAGCGTAGTTGGAGCGGGGGCCCTAGAGACCCAGTACTTC
TRBD2	TRBV7-3	.	TRBJ2-3	CASSLGEREMKTDTQYF	TGTGCCAGCAGCTTAGGGGAGCGGGAGATGAAGACAGATACGCAGTATTTT
TRBD2	TRBV6-5	.	TRBJ2-2	CASSYVVAGNTGELFF	TGTGCCAGCAGTTATGTGGTAGCGGGGAACACCGGGGAGCTGTTTTTT
.	TRBV28	.	TRBJ1-2	CASRSGTIGYTF	TGTGCCAGCAGGTCCGGGACAATCGGCTACACCTTC
.	TRBV4-2	.	TRBJ2-5	CASSQDLSETQYF	TGTGCCAGCAGCCAAGACTTATCGGAGACCCAGTACTTC
.	TRBV5-1	few	TRBJ1-5	CASSFQSNQPQHF	TGCGCCAGCAGCTTTCAAAGCAATCAGCCCCAGCATTTT
TRBD2	TRBV6-6	.	TRBJ2-3	CASSYTGGPTDTQYF	TGTGCCAGCAGTTACACGGGAGGACCCACAGATACGCAGTATTTT
.	TRBV2	.	TRBJ1-5	CASSDGSGGTLPQHF	TGTGCCAGCAGTGATGGGTCAGGAGGAACTCTGCCCCAGCATTTT
.	TRBV28	.	TRBJ2-1	CASSPSDRYNEQFF	TGTGCCAGCAGCCCGTCGGACAGATACAATGAGCAGTTCTTC
TRBD1	TRBV24-1	.	TRBJ1-2	CATSDGTGFNYGYTF	TGTGCCACCAGTGATGGGACAGGGTTCAACTATGGCTACACCTTC
.	TRBV6-1	.	TRBJ1-2	CASSEGVGDYGYTF	TGTGCCAGCAGTGAAGGCGTAGGGGACTATGGCTACACCTTC
TRBD1	TRBV15	.	TRBJ2-1	CVTSRAPRTGVNEQFF	TGTGTCACCAGCAGAGCCCCACGGACAGGGGTCAATGAGCAGTTCTTC
TRBD2	TRBV7-2	.	TRBJ2-2	CASRLAGGTNTGELFF	TGTGCCAGCAGACTAGCGGGGGGGACGAACACCGGGGAGCTGTTTTTT
.	TRBV6-1	few	TRBJ2-3	CASSEVSPGTDTQYF	TGTGCCAGCAGTGAAGTGAGCCCCGGCACAGATACGCAGTATTTT
TRBD2	TRBV5-1	.	TRBJ2-2	CASSLIGTSGGRVTGELFF	TGCGCCAGCAGCTTGATCGGGACTAGCGGGGGGAGAGTTACCGGGGAGCTGTTTTTT
.	TRBV27	few	TRBJ2-6	CASSSTGTGANVLTF	TGTGCCAGCAGTTCGACCGGGACAGGGGCCAACGTCCTGACTTTC
.	TRBV6-5	.	TRBJ1-5	CASRLFQGGDATQHF	TGTGCCAGCAGACTATTTCAGGGCGGAGACGCAACCCAGCATTTT
.	TRBV19	.	TRBJ1-3	CASTFLGDSGNTIYF	TGTGCCAGTACCTTCCTAGGGGACTCTGGAAACACCATATATTTT
TRBD1	TRBV30	.	TRBJ1-2	CAWSPPPTGNSYGYTF	TGTGCCTGGAGTCCACCACCGACAGGGAATTCCTATGGCTACACCTTC
TRBD1	TRBV5-3	.	TRBJ2-5	CAIDRGQGYF	TGTGCCATAGATAGGGGACAGGGGTACTTC
TRBD1	TRBV30	.	TRBJ1-5	CAWTQGTGFDQPQHF	TGTGCCTGGACCCAAGGGACAGGCTTCGATCAGCCCCAGCATTTT